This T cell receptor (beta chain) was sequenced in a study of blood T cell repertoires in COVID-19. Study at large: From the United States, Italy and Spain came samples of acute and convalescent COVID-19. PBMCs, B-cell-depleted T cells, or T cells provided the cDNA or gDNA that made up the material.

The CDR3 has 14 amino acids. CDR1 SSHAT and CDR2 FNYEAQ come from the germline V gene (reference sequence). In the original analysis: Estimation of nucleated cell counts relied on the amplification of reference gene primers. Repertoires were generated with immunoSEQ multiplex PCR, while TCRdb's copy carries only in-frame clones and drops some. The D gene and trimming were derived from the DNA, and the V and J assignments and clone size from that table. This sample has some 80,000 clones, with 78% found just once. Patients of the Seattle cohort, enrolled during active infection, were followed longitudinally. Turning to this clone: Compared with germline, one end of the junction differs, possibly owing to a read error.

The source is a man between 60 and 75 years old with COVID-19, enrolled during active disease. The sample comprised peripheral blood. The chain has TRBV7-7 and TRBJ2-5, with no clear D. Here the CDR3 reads CASSLGQFQETQYF. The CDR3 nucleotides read TGTGCTAGCAGCTTAGGGCAGTTCCAAGAGACCCAGTACTTC.